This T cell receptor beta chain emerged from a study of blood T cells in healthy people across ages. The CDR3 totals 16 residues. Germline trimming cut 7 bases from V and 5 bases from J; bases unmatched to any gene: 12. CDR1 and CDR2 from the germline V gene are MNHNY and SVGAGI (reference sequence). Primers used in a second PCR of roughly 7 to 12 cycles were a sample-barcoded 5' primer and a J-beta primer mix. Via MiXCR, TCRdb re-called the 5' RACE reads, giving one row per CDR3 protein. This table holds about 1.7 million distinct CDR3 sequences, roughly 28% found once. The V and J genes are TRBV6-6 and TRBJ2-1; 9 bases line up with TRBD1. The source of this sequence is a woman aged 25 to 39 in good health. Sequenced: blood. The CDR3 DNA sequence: TGTGCCAGCACTAAAGGACAGGGGAAAAGGGACAATGAGCAGTTCTTC. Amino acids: CASTKGQGKRDNEQFF.